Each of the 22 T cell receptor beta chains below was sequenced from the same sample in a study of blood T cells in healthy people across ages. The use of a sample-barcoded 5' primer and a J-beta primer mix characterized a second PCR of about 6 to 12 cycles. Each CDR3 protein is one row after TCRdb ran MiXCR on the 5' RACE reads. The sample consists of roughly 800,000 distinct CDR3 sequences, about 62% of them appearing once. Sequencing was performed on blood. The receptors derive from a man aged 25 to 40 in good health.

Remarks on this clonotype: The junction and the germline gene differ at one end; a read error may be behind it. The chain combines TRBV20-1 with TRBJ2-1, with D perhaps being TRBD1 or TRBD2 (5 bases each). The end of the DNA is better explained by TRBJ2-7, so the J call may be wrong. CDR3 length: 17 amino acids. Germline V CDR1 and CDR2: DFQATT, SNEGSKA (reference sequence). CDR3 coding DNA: TGTAGTGCTATGGGGCTAGCCCTAGGCCAAACCTACAATGAGCAGTACTTC. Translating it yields CSAMGLALGQTYNEQYF.

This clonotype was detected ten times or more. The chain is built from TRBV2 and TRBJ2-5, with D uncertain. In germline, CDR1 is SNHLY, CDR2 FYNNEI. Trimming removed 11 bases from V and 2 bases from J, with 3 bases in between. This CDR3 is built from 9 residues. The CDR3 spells CALQETQYF. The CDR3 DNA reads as TGTGCCTTGCAAGAGACCCAGTACTTC.

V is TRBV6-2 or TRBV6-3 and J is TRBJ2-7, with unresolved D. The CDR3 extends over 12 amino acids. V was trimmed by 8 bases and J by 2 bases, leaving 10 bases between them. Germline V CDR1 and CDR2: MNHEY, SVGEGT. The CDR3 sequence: CASGWSPYEQYF. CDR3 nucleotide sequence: TGTGCCAGCGGATGGTCCCCCTACGAGCAGTACTTC.

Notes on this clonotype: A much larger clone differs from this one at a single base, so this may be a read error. For the CDR3, the DNA is TGCAGCGTGGAGGCCACAGGGGGGTACACCGAGCAGTACTTC. Translated: CSVEATGGYTEQYF. This sequence joins TRBV29-1 and TRBJ2-5; 8 bases fit TRBD1. The tail of the sequence fits TRBJ2-7 better, so the J call may be wrong. Germline V CDR1 and CDR2: SQVTM, ANQGSEA. The CDR3 consists of 14 residues.

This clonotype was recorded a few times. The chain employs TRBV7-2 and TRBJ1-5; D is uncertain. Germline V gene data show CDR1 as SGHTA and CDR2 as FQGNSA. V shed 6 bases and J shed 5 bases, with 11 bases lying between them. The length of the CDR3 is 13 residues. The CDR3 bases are TGTGCCAGCAGTACGATGGTCGATCAGCCCCAGCATTTT. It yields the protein CASSTMVDQPQHF. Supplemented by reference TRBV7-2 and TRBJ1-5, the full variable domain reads GAGVSQSPSNKVTEKGKDVELRCDPISGHTALYWYRQSLGQGLEFLIYFQGNSAPDKSGLPSDRFSAERTGGSVSTLTIQRTQQEDSAVYLCASSTMVDQPQHFGDGTRLSIL.

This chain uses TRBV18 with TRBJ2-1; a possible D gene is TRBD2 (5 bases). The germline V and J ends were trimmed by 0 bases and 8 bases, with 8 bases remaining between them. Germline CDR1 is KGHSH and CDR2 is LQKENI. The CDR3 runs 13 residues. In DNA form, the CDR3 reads TGTGCCAGCTCACCACCGGTGAGGGATGAGCAGTTCTTC. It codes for CASSPPVRDEQFF.

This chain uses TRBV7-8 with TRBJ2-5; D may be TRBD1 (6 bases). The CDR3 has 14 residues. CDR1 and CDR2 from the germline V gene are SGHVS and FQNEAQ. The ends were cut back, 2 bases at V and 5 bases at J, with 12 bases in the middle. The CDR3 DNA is TGTGCCAGCAGCTTAAGTGTAGGGGGTGAGACCCAGTACTTC. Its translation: CASSLSVGGETQYF.

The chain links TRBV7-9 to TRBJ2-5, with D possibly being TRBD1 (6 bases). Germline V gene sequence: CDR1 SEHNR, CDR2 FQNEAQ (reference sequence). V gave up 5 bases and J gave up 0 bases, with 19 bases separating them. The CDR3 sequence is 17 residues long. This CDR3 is CASSPGRGTLYQETQYF. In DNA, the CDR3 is TGTGCCAGCAGCCCAGGGAGAGGGACACTGTACCAAGAGACCCAGTACTTC.

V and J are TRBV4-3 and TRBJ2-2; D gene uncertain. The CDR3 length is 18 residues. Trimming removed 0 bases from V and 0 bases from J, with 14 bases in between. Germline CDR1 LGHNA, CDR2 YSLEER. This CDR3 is CASSQEAPPSPNTGELFF. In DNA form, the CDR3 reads TGCGCCAGCAGCCAAGAAGCCCCGCCAAGCCCGAACACCGGGGAGCTGTTTTTT.

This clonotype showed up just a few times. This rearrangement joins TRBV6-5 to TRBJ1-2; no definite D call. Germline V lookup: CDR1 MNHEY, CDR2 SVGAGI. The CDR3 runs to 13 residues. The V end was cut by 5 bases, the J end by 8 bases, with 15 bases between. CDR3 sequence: CASSDGETQGYTF. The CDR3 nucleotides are TGTGCCAGCAGTGACGGGGAGACCCAGGGCTACACCTTC.

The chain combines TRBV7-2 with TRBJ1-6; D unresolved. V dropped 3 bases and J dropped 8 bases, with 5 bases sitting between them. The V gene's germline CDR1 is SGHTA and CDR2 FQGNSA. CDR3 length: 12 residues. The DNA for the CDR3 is TGTGCCAGCAGCTTCAAGGATTCACCCCTCCACTTT. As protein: CASSFKDSPLHF.

DNA for the CDR3: TGCGCCAGCAGTGACCACTCCGGGACAGATACGCAGTATTTT. It is translated as CASSDHSGTDTQYF. The gene calls are TRBV10-2 and TRBJ2-3; D uncertain. Germline V CDR1 and CDR2: WSHSY, SAAADI. The CDR3 covers 14 residues. Trimming took off 3 bases at V and 3 bases at J, with 10 bases between the two ends.

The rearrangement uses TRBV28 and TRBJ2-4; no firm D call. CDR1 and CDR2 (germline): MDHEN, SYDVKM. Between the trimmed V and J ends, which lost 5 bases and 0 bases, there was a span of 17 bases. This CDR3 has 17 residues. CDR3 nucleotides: TGTGCCAGCAGTCCCGCCGGGCAGACCGTAGCCAAAAACATTCAGTACTTC. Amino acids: CASSPAGQTVAKNIQYF.

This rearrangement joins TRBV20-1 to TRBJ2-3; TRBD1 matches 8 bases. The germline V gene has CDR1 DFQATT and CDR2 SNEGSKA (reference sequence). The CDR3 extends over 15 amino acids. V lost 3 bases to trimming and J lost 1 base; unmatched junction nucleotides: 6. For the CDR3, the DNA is TGCAGTGCTAGCGCACCAGGGGGCGGCACAGATACGCAGTATTTT. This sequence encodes CSASAPGGGTDTQYF.

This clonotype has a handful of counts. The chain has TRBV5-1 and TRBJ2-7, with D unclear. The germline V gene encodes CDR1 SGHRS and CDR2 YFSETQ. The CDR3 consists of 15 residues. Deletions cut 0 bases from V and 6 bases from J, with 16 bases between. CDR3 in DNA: TGCGCCAGCAGCTTGGCCTATGGAGAGGTTGGCGAGCAGTACTTC. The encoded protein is CASSLAYGEVGEQYF.

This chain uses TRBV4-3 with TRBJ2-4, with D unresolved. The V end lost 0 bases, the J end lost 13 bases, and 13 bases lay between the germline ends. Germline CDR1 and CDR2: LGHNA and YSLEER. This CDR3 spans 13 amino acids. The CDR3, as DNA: TGCGCCAGCAGCCAAGAATTGGGGATTGAGCAGTACTTC. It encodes CASSQELGIEQYF.

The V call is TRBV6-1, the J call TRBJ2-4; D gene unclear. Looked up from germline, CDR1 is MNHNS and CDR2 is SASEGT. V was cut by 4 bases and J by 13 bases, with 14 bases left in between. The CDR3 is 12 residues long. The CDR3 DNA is TGTGCCAGCAGTGGGGTTACTGTGAGGCAGTACTTC. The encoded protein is CASSGVTVRQYF.

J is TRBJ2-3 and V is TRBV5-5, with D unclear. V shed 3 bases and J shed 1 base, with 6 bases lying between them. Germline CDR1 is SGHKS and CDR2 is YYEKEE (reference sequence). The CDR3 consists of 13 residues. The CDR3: CASSYPRTDTQYF. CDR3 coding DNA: TGTGCCAGCAGCTATCCCCGCACAGATACGCAGTATTTT.

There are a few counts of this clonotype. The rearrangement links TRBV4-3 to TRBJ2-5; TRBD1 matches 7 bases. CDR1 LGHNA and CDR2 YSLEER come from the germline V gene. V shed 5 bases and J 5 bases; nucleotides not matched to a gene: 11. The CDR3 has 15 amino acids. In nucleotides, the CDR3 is TGCGCCAGCAGCAGGGCTACAGGGGCACGTGAGACCCAGTACTTC. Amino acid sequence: CASSRATGARETQYF.

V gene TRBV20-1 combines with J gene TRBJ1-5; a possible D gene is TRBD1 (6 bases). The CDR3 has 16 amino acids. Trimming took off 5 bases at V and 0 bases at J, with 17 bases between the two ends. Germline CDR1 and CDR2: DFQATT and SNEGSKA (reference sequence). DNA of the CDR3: TGCAGTGCTCAGTTTGGGGGGCTATATAGCAATCAGCCCCAGCATTTT. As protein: CSAQFGGLYSNQPQHF.

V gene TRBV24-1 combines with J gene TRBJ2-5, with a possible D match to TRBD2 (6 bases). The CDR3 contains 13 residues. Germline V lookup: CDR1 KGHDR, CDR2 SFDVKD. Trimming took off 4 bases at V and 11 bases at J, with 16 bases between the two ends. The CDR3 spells CATSEGRGGEQYF. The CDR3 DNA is TGTGCCACCAGTGAGGGGCGGGGAGGTGAGCAGTACTTC.

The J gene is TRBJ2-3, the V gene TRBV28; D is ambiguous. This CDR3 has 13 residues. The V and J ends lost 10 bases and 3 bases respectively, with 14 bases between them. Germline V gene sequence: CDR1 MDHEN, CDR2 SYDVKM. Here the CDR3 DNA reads TGTGCCACCGCGGCAGGATTAACAGATACGCAGTATTTT. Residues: CATAAGLTDTQYF.